A selection of T cell receptor beta chains follows, all from one sample in a study of cytomegalovirus exposure and HLA in healthy donors. Sequenced by immunoSEQ multiplex PCR; TCRdb stores in-frame clones only, minus some. The table shows 150,000 to 200,000 clones, with roughly 90% occurring only once. The sequencing sample was made of PBMCs. These receptors all come from a woman aged 25-40 years in good health and CMV-seronegative. Both conserved end residues are part of each CDR3. The D gene is left open where the match is weak. Only some rows state a clone size, as once, few, many or a class for expanded clones.

D gene	V gene	J gene	clone size	CDR3 protein	CDR3 DNA
TRBD1	TRBV2	TRBJ1-4	.	CASSDRGLANEKLFF	TGTGCCAGCAGTGACAGGGGGCTGGCTAATGAAAAACTGTTTTTT
TRBD2	TRBV4-3	TRBJ2-3	.	CASSQRLAGGDTQYF	TGCGCCAGCAGCCAACGCCTAGCGGGAGGAGATACGCAGTATTTT
TRBD2	TRBV4-3	TRBJ2-3	.	CASSQLADSMRAYF	TGCGCCAGCAGCCAACTAGCGGACTCTATGAGGGCGTATTTT
.	TRBV28	TRBJ2-5	few	CASRSGTGRETQYF	TGTGCCAGCAGGTCCGGTACAGGGAGAGAGACCCAGTACTTC
TRBD1	TRBV4-1	TRBJ1-3	.	CASSQVSQGPGNTIYF	TGCGCCAGCAGCCAAGTGTCACAGGGGCCGGGAAACACCATATATTTT
.	TRBV6-5	TRBJ1-5	.	CASSYTTENQPQHF	TGTGCCAGCAGTTACACGACAGAGAATCAGCCCCAGCATTTT
.	TRBV29-1	TRBJ2-1	.	CSVEERGNEQFF	TGCAGCGTTGAAGAAAGGGGGAATGAGCAGTTCTTC
.	TRBV11-2	TRBJ1-5	.	CASSLKQGSPQHF	TGTGCCAGCAGCCTCAAACAGGGATCGCCCCAGCATTTT
TRBD2	TRBV29-1	TRBJ2-7	.	CSDLGTSGRSSYEQYF	TGCAGCGATCTGGGGACTAGCGGGAGAAGCTCCTACGAGCAGTACTTC
.	TRBV30	TRBJ1-1	.	CAWSSHLNTEAFF	TGTGCCTGGAGTAGTCACCTGAACACTGAAGCTTTCTTT
TRBD1	TRBV10-3	TRBJ2-5	.	CAISVIRTGNLETQYF	TGTGCCATCAGTGTTATCAGGACAGGTAATTTGGAGACCCAGTACTTC
.	TRBV7-3	TRBJ2-5	.	CASSRPGETQYF	TGTGCCAGCAGCCGTCCGGGAGAGACCCAGTACTTC
.	TRBV28	TRBJ1-5	.	CASSFEQPSNQPQHF	TGTGCCAGCAGTTTTGAACAACCTAGCAATCAGCCCCAGCATTTT
.	TRBV6-1	TRBJ1-4	.	CASSGSGAGEKLFF	TGTGCCAGCAGTGGATCAGGGGCGGGGGAAAAACTGTTTTTT
.	TRBV28	TRBJ1-2	.	CASSLGVGGYTF	TGTGCCAGCAGCCTCGGGGTGGGCGGCTACACCTTC
.	TRBV7-6	TRBJ2-1	.	CASSLSGAISYNEQFF	TGTGCCAGCAGCCTGTCAGGGGCTATATCCTACAATGAGCAGTTCTTC
.	TRBV7-6	TRBJ2-5	.	CASSLQGEGQETQYF	TGTGCCAGCAGCTTACAAGGAGAGGGGCAAGAGACCCAGTACTTC
.	TRBV9	TRBJ1-1	.	CASSVRGAGTEAFF	TGTGCCAGCAGCGTCCGGGGGGCGGGCACTGAAGCTTTCTTT
TRBD1	TRBV9	TRBJ2-7	.	CASSVTPGQGSHEQYF	TGTGCCAGCAGCGTAACTCCGGGACAGGGGTCCCACGAGCAGTACTTC
.	TRBV5-1	TRBJ1-4	.	CASSLDGTTNEKLFF	TGCGCCAGCAGCTTGGACGGTACAACTAATGAAAAACTGTTTTTT
.	TRBV19	TRBJ2-7	.	CASSIGDNTEQYF	TGTGCCAGTAGTATAGGGGACAACACCGAGCAGTACTTC
.	TRBV9	TRBJ2-5	.	CASSVAGRTETQYF	TGTGCCAGCAGCGTAGCAGGGCGCACAGAGACCCAGTACTTC
TRBD2	TRBV4-2	TRBJ2-7	.	CASSLGLAEGWRSYEQYF	TGTGCCAGCTCCCTGGGACTAGCGGAGGGCTGGCGATCCTACGAGCAGTACTTC
.	TRBV7-9	TRBJ2-7	.	CASSLSQGSLNEQYF	TGTGCCAGCAGCTTATCCCAGGGTAGTTTGAACGAGCAGTACTTC
.	TRBV7-8	TRBJ1-1	.	CASSLVLSDRGQGFF	TGTGCCAGCAGCTTAGTGTTGAGCGATCGGGGCCAAGGATTCTTT
.	TRBV5-1	TRBJ2-1	.	CASSLGRDNEQFF	TGCGCCAGCAGCTTGGGGCGGGACAATGAGCAGTTCTTC
.	TRBV6-1	TRBJ2-3	.	CASSGGSLGDTDTQYF	TGTGCCAGCAGTGGGGGGTCTTTAGGGGATACAGATACGCAGTATTTT
TRBD2	TRBV7-3	TRBJ2-1	.	CASSLRASGSAYNEQFF	TGTGCCAGCAGCTTAAGAGCTAGCGGGAGTGCCTACAATGAGCAGTTCTTC
TRBD2	TRBV28	TRBJ2-4	once	CASTLRGGFDIQYF	TGTGCCAGCACTTTGAGGGGAGGGTTTGACATTCAGTACTTC
.	TRBV6-1	TRBJ1-1	.	CASGEGFRNTEAFF	TGTGCCAGCGGCGAGGGCTTCAGGAACACTGAAGCTTTCTTT
TRBD1	TRBV10-3	TRBJ1-2	.	CAISESGGDGYTF	TGTGCCATCAGTGAGTCAGGGGGCGATGGCTACACCTTC
.	TRBV7-2	TRBJ1-5	once	CASSLRGGRGGGSNQPQHF	TGTGCCAGCAGCCTTAGGGGGGGCAGGGGAGGTGGGAGCAATCAGCCCCAGCATTTT
TRBD1	TRBV27	TRBJ2-7	.	CASSHPPGQEYF	TGTGCCAGCAGTCACCCCCCGGGACAGGAATACTTC
.	TRBV6-6	TRBJ1-6	.	CASTLGTDYSPLHF	TGTGCCAGCACCCTCGGGACGGATTATTCACCCCTCCACTTT
.	TRBV6-1	TRBJ2-5	once	CASSLGAGTQETQYF	TGTGCCAGCAGCCTGGGCGCCGGAACACAAGAGACCCAGTACTTC
.	TRBV2	TRBJ1-5	.	CASRREWATLGQPQHF	TGTGCCAGCAGAAGGGAATGGGCAACACTCGGACAGCCCCAGCATTTT
.	TRBV7-6	TRBJ1-1	.	CASSKTGREAEAFF	TGTGCCAGCAGCAAAACAGGGAGAGAGGCTGAAGCTTTCTTT
.	TRBV5-4	TRBJ1-2	.	CASSEGRINYGYTF	TGTGCCAGCAGCGAGGGACGGATCAACTATGGCTACACCTTC
.	TRBV5-1	TRBJ2-3	.	CASSLGLEADTQYF	TGCGCCAGCAGCTTGGGGCTAGAAGCAGATACGCAGTATTTT
.	TRBV4-1	TRBJ2-7	.	CASSQAGTNYEQYF	TGCGCCAGCAGCCAAGCTGGGACAAACTACGAGCAGTACTTC
TRBD1	TRBV11-2	TRBJ2-2	.	CATRTGGGTGELFF	TGTGCCACCCGGACAGGGGGCGGCACCGGGGAGCTGTTTTTT
.	TRBV7-3	TRBJ1-1	few	CASSLRGDTEAFF	TGTGCCAGCAGCTTAAGGGGAGACACTGAAGCTTTCTTT
TRBD1	TRBV5-4	TRBJ1-2	.	CASSSGGVGYGYTF	TGTGCCAGCAGCTCAGGGGGCGTCGGCTATGGCTACACCTTC
TRBD2	TRBV7-8	TRBJ2-2	.	CASRTSGRNTGELFF	TGTGCCAGCCGGACTAGCGGGAGGAACACCGGGGAGCTGTTTTTT
.	TRBV4-3	TRBJ2-7	.	CASSQDSQTNSYEQYF	TGCGCCAGCAGCCAAGACTCACAGACTAATTCCTACGAGCAGTACTTC
.	TRBV4-3	TRBJ1-6	.	CASSQDPLLKPSPLHF	TGCGCCAGCAGCCAAGATCCGCTTTTGAAACCTTCACCCCTCCACTTT
.	TRBV7-3	TRBJ2-1	.	CASSLTDRDNEQFF	TGTGCCAGCAGCTTAACGGACAGAGATAATGAGCAGTTCTTC